The sequence of this T cell receptor beta chain was determined in a study of cytomegalovirus exposure and HLA in healthy donors. Primers: 60 Vbeta forward and 13 Jbeta reverse. Produced via immunoSEQ multiplex PCR; TCRdb's table is partial and in-frame only. This sample has roughly 71,000 clones, with 74% found just once. Notes on this clone: Its antigen is as yet unknown.

The CDR3 consists of 15 residues. V was trimmed by 1 base and J by 0 bases, leaving 7 bases between them. Germline V lookup: CDR1 MNHNS, CDR2 SASEGT. Study outcomes and limitations: Accurate HLA-A and HLA-B prediction from TCR beta sequences was reported for most subjects. Cytomegalovirus status was reportedly diagnosed by the classifier with high specificity and sensitivity.

Sequenced: PBMCs. The TCR was taken from a human donor in good health. The J gene is TRBJ1-5, the V gene TRBV6-1, with D perhaps TRBD1 (6 bases). The CDR3 sequence: CASSEGTVSNQPQHF. The DNA of the CDR3 is TGTGCCAGCAGTGAAGGGACAGTTAGCAATCAGCCCCAGCATTTT.